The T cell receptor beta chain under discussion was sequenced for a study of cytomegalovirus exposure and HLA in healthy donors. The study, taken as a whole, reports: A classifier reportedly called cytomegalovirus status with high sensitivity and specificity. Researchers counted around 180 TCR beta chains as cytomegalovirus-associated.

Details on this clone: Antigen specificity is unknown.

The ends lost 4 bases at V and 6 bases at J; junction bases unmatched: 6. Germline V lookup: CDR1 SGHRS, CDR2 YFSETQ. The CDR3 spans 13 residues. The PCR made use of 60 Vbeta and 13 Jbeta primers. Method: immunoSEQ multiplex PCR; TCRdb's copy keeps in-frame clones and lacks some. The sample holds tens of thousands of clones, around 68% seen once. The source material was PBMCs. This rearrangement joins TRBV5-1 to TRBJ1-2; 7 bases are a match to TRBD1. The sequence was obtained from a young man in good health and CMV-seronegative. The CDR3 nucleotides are TGCGCCAGCAGCCGGCCAGGGGGTAATGGCTACACCTTC. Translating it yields CASSRPGGNGYTF.